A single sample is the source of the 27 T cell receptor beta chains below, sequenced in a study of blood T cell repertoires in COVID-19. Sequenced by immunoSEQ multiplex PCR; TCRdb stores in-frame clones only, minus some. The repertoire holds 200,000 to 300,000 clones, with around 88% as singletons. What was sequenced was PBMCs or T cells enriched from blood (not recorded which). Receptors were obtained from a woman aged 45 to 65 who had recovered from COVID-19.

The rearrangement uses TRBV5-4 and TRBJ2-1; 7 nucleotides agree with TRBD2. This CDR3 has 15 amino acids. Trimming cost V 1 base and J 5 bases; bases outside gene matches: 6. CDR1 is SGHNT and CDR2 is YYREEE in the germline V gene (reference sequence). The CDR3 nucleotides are TGTGCCAGCAGCTTGCCCCTAGCGGTTGACAATGAGCAGTTCTTC. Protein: CASSLPLAVDNEQFF.

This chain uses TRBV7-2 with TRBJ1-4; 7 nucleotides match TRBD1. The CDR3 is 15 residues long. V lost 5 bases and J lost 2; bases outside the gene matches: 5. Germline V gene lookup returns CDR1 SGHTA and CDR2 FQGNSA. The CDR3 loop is CASSAIRGTNEKLFF. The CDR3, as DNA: TGTGCCAGCAGCGCTATCAGGGGGACTAATGAAAAACTGTTTTTT.

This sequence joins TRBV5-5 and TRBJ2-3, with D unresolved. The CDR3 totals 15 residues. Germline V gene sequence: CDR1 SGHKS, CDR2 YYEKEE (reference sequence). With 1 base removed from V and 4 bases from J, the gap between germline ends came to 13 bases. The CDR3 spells CASSLSSLSADTQYF. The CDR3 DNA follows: TGTGCCAGCAGCTTGTCCTCCCTGAGCGCAGATACGCAGTATTTT. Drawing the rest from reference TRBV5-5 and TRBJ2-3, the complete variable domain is DAGVTQSPTHLIKTRGQQVTLRCSPISGHKSVSWYQQVLGQGPQFIFQYYEKEERGRGNFPDRFSARQFPNYSSELNVNALLLGDSALYLCASSLSSLSADTQYFGPGTRLTVL.

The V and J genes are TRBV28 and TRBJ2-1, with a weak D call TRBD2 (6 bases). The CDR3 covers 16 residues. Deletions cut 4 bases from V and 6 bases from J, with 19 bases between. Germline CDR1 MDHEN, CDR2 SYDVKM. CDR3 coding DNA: TGTGCCAGCAGTTCCGCCTTGGTAGCGGAGATCAATGAGCAGTTCTTC. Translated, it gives CASSSALVAEINEQFF.

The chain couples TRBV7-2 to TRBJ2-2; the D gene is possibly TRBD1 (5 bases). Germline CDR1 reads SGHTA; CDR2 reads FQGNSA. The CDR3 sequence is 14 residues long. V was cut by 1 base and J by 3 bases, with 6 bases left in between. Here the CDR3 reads CASSLVQDTGELFF. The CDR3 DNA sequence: TGTGCCAGCAGCTTAGTACAGGACACCGGGGAGCTGTTTTTT.

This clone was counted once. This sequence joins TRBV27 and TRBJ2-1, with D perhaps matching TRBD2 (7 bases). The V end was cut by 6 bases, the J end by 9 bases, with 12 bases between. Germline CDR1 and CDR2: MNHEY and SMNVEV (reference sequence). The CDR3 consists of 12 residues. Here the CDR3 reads CASRGGGGEQFF. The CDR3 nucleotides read TGTGCCAGCAGGGGCGGGGGCGGTGAGCAGTTCTTC.

This CDR3 is CASSIYGSGTYNEQFF. CDR3 nucleotides: TGTGCCAGTAGTATATACGGTAGCGGGACCTACAATGAGCAGTTCTTC. J is TRBJ2-1 and V is TRBV19; 8 bases are shared with TRBD2. This CDR3 contains 16 residues. CDR1 and CDR2 (germline): LNHDA, SQIVND (reference sequence). V was clipped by 2 bases and J by 2 bases; unmatched bases: 5.

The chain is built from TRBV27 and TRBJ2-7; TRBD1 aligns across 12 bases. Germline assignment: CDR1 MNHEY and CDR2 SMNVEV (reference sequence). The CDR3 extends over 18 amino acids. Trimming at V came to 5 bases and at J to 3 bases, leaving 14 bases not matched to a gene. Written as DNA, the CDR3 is TGTGCCAGCAGTCACCGGGACAGGGGGCAGCTTAGGATCTACGAGCAGTACTTC. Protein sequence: CASSHRDRGQLRIYEQYF.

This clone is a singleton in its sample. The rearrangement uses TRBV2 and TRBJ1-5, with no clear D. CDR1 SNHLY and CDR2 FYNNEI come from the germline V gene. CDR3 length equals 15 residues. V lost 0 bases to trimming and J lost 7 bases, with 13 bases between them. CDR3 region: CASSEAEGGYQPQHF. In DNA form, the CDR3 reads TGTGCCAGCAGTGAAGCAGAGGGAGGGTACCAGCCCCAGCATTTT.

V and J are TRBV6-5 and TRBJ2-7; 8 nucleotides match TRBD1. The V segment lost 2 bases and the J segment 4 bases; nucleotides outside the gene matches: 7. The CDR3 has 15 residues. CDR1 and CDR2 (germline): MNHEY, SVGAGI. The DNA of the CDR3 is TGTGCCAGCAGTTACGATCCGGGACAGGCTTACGAGCAGTACTTC. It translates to CASSYDPGQAYEQYF.

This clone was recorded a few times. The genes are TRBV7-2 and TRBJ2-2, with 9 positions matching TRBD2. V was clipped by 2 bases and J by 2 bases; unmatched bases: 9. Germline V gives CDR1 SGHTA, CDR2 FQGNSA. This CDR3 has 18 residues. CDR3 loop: CASSLSGGRAGNTGELFF. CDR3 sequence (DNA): TGTGCCAGCAGCTTAAGTGGCGGGAGGGCCGGTAACACCGGGGAGCTGTTTTTT. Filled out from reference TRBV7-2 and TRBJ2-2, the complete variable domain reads GAGVSQSPSNKVTEKGKDVELRCDPISGHTALYWYRQSLGQGLEFLIYFQGNSAPDKSGLPSDRFSAERTGGSVSTLTIQRTQQEDSAVYLCASSLSGGRAGNTGELFFGEGSRLTVL.

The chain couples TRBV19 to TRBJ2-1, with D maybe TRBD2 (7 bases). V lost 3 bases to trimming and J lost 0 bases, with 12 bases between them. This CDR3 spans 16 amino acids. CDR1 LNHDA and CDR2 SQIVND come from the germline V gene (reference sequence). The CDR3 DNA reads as TGTGCCAGTAGTATGGTGGGAGGGGGCTCCTACAATGAGCAGTTCTTC. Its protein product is CASSMVGGGSYNEQFF.

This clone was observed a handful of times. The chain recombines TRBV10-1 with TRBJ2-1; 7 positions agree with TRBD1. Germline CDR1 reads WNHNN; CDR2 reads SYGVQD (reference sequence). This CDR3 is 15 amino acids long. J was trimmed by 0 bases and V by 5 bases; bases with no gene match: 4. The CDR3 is CASSPRDSSYNEQFF. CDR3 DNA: TGCGCCAGCAGTCCCCGGGACAGCTCCTACAATGAGCAGTTCTTC.

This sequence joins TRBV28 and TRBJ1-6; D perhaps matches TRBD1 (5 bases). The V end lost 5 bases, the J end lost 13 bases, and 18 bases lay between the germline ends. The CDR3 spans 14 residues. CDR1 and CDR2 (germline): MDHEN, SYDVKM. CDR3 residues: CASSPRTRPTPLHF. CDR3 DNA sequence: TGTGCCAGCAGTCCGCGGACAAGGCCCACCCCCCTCCACTTT.

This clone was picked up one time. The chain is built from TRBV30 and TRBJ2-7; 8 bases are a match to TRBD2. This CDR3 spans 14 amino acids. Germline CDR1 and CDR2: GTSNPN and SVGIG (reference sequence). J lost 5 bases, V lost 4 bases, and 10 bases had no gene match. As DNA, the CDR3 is TGTGCCTGGAACCCGGGGGGGGGCTTTGACGAGCAGTACTTC. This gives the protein CAWNPGGGFDEQYF.

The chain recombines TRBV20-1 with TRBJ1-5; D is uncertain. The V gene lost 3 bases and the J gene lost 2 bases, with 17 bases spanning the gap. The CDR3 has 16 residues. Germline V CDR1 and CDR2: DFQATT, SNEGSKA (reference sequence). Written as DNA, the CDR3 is TGCAGTGCTAGTTCGTCAGGCATCCAGGGCAATCAGCCCCAGCATTTT. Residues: CSASSSGIQGNQPQHF.

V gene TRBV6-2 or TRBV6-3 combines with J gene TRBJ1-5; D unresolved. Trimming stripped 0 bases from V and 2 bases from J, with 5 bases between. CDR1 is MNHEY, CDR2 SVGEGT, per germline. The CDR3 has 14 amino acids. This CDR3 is CASSYSNGNQPQHF. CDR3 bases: TGTGCCAGCAGTTACTCCAATGGCAATCAGCCCCAGCATTTT.

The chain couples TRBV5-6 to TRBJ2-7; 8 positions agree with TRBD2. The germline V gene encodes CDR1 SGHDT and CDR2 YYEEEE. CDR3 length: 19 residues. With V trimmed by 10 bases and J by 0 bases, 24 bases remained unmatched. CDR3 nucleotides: TGTGCCTCGACTTGGGGGGCTAGCGGGCGAACGACCCTCTCCTACGAGCAGTACTTC. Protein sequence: CASTWGASGRTTLSYEQYF.

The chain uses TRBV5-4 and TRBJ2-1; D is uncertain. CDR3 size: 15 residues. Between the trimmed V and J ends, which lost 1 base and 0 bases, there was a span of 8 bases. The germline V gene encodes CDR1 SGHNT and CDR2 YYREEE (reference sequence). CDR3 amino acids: CASSLTVSSYNEQFF. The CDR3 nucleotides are TGTGCCAGCAGCTTGACGGTAAGCTCCTACAATGAGCAGTTCTTC. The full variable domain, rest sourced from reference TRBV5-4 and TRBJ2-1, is ETGVTQSPTHLIKTRGQQVTLRCSSQSGHNTVSWYQQALGQGPQFIFQYYREEENGRGNFPPRFSGLQFPNYSSELNVNALELDDSALYLCASSLTVSSYNEQFFGPGTRLTVL.

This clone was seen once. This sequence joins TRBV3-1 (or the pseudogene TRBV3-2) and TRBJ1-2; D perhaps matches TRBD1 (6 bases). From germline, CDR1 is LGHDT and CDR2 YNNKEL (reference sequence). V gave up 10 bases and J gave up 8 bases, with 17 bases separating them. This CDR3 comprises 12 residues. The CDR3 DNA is TGTGCCACCGGAGTAGGGGGTGGGGGCTACACCTTC. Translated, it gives CATGVGGGGYTF.

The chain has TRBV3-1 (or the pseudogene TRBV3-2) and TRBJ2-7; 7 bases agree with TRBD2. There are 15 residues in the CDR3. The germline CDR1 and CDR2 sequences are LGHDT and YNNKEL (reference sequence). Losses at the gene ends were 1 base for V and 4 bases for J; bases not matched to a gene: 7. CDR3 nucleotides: TGTGCCAGCAGCCAAGTAGGTCAGGGAGGGTACGAGCAGTACTTC. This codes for CASSQVGQGGYEQYF.

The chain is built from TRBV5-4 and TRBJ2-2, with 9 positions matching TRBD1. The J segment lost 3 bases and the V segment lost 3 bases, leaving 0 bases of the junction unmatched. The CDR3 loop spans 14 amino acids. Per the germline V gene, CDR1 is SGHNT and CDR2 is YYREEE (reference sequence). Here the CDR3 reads CASSWTGDTGELFF. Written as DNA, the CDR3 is TGTGCCAGCAGCTGGACAGGGGACACCGGGGAGCTGTTTTTT.

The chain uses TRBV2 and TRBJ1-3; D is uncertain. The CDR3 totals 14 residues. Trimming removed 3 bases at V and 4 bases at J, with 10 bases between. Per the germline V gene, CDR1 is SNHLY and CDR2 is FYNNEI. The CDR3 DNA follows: TGTGCCAGCAGTGATTTTGTTGCGGGAAACACCATATATTTT. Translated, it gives CASSDFVAGNTIYF.

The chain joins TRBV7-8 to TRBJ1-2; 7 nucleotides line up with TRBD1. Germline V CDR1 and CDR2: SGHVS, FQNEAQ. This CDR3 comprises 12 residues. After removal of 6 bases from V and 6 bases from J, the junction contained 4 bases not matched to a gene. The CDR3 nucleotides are TGTGCCAGCAGGACAGGGTTTAATGGCTACACCTTC. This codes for CASRTGFNGYTF.

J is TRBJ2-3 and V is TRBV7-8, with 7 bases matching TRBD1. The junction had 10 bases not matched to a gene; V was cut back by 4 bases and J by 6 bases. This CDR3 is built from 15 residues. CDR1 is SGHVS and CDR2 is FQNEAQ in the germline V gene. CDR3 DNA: TGTGCCAGCAGCTCCAGGGGGATAAGTACGGATACGCAGTATTTT. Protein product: CASSSRGISTDTQYF.

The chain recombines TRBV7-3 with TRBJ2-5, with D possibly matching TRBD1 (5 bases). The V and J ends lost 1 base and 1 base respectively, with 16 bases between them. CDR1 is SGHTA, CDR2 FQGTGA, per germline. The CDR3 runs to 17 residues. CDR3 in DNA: TGTGCCAGCAGCTTAAAGGGCGTAGGACAAACCCAAGAGACCCAGTACTTC. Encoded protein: CASSLKGVGQTQETQYF.

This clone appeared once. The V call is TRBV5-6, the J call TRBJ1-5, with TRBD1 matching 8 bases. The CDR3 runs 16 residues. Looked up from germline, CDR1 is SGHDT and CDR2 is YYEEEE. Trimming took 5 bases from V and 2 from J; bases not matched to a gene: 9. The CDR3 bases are TGTGCCAGCAGTCTACTGGGACAGGAAGGCAATCAGCCCCAGCATTTT. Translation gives CASSLLGQEGNQPQHF.